This T cell receptor beta chain comes out of a study of cytomegalovirus exposure and HLA in healthy donors. Germline V gives CDR1 GTSNPN, CDR2 SVGIG (reference sequence). CDR3 length equals 15 residues. V was cut by 4 bases and J by 4 bases, with 19 bases left in between. This PCR relied on a set of 60 Vbeta primers and 13 Jbeta primers. The table came from immunoSEQ multiplex PCR; TCRdb's copy has only in-frame clones and leaves some out. This table holds around 130,000 clones, about two thirds found once. The specimen was PBMCs. This sequence originates from a man between 40 and 49 years old in good health and CMV-seropositive. The J gene is TRBJ1-1, the V gene TRBV30; no firm D call. CDR3 DNA sequence: TGTGCCTGGACCCTTCTGGACTTTGGTGGCACTGAAGCTTTCTTT. As protein: CAWTLLDFGGTEAFF.